The 5 T cell receptor beta chains below come from one sample, sequenced in a study of T cells after yellow fever vaccination. A single record per CDR3 protein comes from TCRdb applying MiXCR to the 5' RACE reads. The table lists more than 120,000 distinct CDR3 sequences, approximately 7.7% of them singletons. The sample was CD4+ T cells sorted from PBMCs, taken 5 days after the yellow fever booster vaccination. The origin of the receptors is a young man who received the YFV17D yellow fever vaccine.

This clonotype was seen ten or more times. The genes are TRBV5-1 and TRBJ2-2; D ambiguous. Germline CDR1 is SGHRS and CDR2 is YFSETQ. Deletions cut 0 bases from V and 6 bases from J, with 12 bases between. The CDR3 loop spans 15 amino acids. The CDR3 spells CASSLGRSSAGELFF. For the CDR3, the DNA is TGCGCCAGCAGCTTGGGCAGGTCAAGTGCCGGGGAGCTGTTTTTT.

This clonotype was recorded many times. CDR3 in amino acids: CSVEGTSEGGYNEQFF. For the CDR3, the DNA is TGCAGCGTTGAAGGGACTAGCGAAGGGGGCTACAATGAGCAGTTCTTC. J is TRBJ2-1 and V is TRBV29-1, with TRBD2 matching 9 bases. CDR1 and CDR2 from the germline V gene are SQVTM and ANQGSEA. The CDR3 runs to 16 residues. V lost 1 base, J lost 3 bases, and 7 bases stayed unmatched.

In its sample, this clonotype was seen many times. This chain links TRBV15 with TRBJ1-1; D gene unclear. CDR1 and CDR2 (germline): LNHNV, YYDKDF (reference sequence). V lost 0 bases to trimming and J lost 5 bases, with 13 bases between them. The length of the CDR3 is 15 residues. The CDR3 DNA follows: TGTGCCACCAGCAGAGACAACTGGCAAGGGACTGAAGCTTTCTTT. Translated, it gives CATSRDNWQGTEAFF.

This clonotype was detected ten times or more. The chain joins TRBV6-2 or TRBV6-3 to TRBJ2-7; 8 bases fit TRBD1. Per germline, CDR1 MNHEY and CDR2 SVGEGT. The V and J ends lost 8 bases and 4 bases, in that order; junction bases with no gene match: 7. CDR3 length: 13 residues. The CDR3 DNA follows: TGTGCCAGCGAGGGACAGGCCTCTTACGAGCAGTACTTC. This gives the protein CASEGQASYEQYF.

This clonotype occurred many times. This rearrangement joins TRBV9 to TRBJ2-3, with D perhaps matching TRBD1 (6 bases). The CDR3 length is 16 residues. From germline, CDR1 is SGDLS and CDR2 YYNGEE. V was shortened by 0 bases and J by 1 base, with 12 bases between the two germline ends. The DNA of the CDR3 is TGTGCCAGCAGCGTAGGAGGGACACTCCGCACAGATACGCAGTATTTT. Translation: CASSVGGTLRTDTQYF.